These 6 T cell receptor beta chains were sequenced from one sample in a study of blood T cell repertoires in COVID-19. Data came from immunoSEQ multiplex PCR; TCRdb stores just in-frame clones and leaves some out. Of roughly 100,000 clones in the sample, about 92% were seen once. Sequenced material: peripheral blood. The source of these receptors is a man in his fifties or sixties with active COVID-19.

CDR3 nucleotide sequence: TGCAGTGCTAGTAAACAGGGGGCGAGAATCCCCGGGGAGCTGTTTTTT. Translation gives CSASKQGARIPGELFF. This chain links TRBV20-1 with TRBJ2-2; 9 bases are a match to TRBD1. The CDR3 covers 16 residues. V trimming: 3 bases; J trimming: 6 bases; junction bases outside the gene matches: 11. Germline V gene sequence: CDR1 DFQATT, CDR2 SNEGSKA (reference sequence).

This clone was seen just once. V and J are TRBV6-5 and TRBJ2-2; D possibly corresponds to TRBD2 (5 bases). The CDR3 contains 15 residues. Germline CDR1 reads MNHEY; CDR2 reads SVGAGI. V lost 5 bases to trimming and J lost 4 bases, with 14 bases between them. Here the CDR3 DNA reads TGTGCCAGCAGTAGGTCTAGCTTGGGCACCGGGGAGCTGTTTTTT. Translating gives CASSRSSLGTGELFF.

The rearrangement uses TRBV7-3 and TRBJ2-7; D ambiguous. CDR3 length equals 13 residues. The V and J ends lost 1 base and 5 bases respectively, with 9 bases between them. Germline lookup yields CDR1 SGHTA and CDR2 FQGTGA. The CDR3 is CASSLSVSDEQYF. The CDR3 DNA is TGTGCCAGCAGCTTAAGTGTCTCGGACGAGCAGTACTTC.

This clone was seen only once. V usage is TRBV3-1 (or the pseudogene TRBV3-2) and J usage is TRBJ2-1; 9 positions agree with TRBD2. In germline, CDR1 is LGHDT, CDR2 YNNKEL (reference sequence). Unmatched junction bases numbered 6, after V lost 7 bases and J lost 2 bases. This CDR3 region has 15 residues. Here the CDR3 reads CASNRAGGAYNEQFF. The CDR3 DNA reads as TGTGCCAGCAACAGAGCGGGGGGCGCCTACAATGAGCAGTTCTTC.

The gene calls are TRBV4-1 and TRBJ2-1; D perhaps matches TRBD2 (6 bases). Germline CDR1 and CDR2: MGHRA and YSYEKL. V was clipped by 1 base and J by 5 bases, with 12 bases between them. The CDR3 sequence is 15 residues long. CDR3 region: CASSQGWGTDNEQFF. DNA of the CDR3: TGCGCCAGCAGCCAAGGGTGGGGGACTGACAATGAGCAGTTCTTC.

The V and J genes are TRBV5-1 and TRBJ2-2, with D possibly matching TRBD2 (6 bases). Germline CDR1 SGHRS, CDR2 YFSETQ. Trimming cost V 4 bases and J 4 bases, with 17 bases left between them. The CDR3 runs 16 residues. The CDR3 here is CASSRSGTPFTGELFF. The CDR3 nucleotides are TGCGCCAGCAGCCGATCCGGGACTCCCTTCACCGGGGAGCTGTTTTTT.